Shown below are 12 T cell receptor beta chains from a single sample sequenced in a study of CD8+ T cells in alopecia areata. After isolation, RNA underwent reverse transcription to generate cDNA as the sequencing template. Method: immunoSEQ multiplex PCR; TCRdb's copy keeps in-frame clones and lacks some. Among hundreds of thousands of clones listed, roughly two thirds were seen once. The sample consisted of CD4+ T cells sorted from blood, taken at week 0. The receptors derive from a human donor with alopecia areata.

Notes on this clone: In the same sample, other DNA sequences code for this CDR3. For the CDR3, the DNA is TGCAGCGTAACTACGGGCGCAGATACGCAGTATTTT. The encoded protein is CSVTTGADTQYF. The gene calls are TRBV29-1 and TRBJ2-3; D is uncertain. Germline V gives CDR1 SQVTM, CDR2 ANQGSEA. Trimming pared 6 bases from V and 4 bases from J, leaving 11 bases between. The CDR3 extends over 12 amino acids.

CDR3 nucleotide sequence: TGCGCCAGCAGCCTGGACGTGCAGGGGGCTGGAGAGACCCAGTACTTC. Protein sequence: CASSLDVQGAGETQYF. This chain links TRBV5-1 with TRBJ2-5; 8 nucleotides match TRBD1. Germline loops: CDR1 SGHRS, CDR2 YFSETQ. The CDR3 length is 16 residues. Germline trimming cut 4 bases from V and 4 bases from J; bases unmatched to any gene: 12.

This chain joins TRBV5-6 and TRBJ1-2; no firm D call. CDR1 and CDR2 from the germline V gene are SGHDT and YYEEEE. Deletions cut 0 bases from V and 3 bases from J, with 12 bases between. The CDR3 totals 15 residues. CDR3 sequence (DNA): TGTGCCAGCAGCTTGGGAAGCAGGCGATACTATGGCTACACCTTC. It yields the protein CASSLGSRRYYGYTF.

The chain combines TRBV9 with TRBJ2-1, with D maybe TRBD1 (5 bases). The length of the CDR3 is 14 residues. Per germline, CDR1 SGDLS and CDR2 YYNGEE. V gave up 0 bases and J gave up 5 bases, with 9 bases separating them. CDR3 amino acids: CASSVGQGNNEQFF. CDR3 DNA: TGTGCCAGCAGCGTAGGGCAGGGCAACAATGAGCAGTTCTTC.

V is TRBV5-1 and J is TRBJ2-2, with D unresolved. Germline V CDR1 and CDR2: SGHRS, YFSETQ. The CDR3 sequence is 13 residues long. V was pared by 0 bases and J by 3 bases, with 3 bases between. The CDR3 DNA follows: TGCGCCAGCAGCTTGGGACACACCGGGGAGCTGTTTTTT. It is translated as CASSLGHTGELFF.

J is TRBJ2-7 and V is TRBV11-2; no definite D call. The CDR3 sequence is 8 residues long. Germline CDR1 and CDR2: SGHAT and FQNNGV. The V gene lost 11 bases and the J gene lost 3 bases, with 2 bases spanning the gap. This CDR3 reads CAGYEQYF. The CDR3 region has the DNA TGTGCCGGCTACGAGCAGTACTTC. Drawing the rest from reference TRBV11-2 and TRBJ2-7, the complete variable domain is EAGVAQSPRYKIIEKRQSVAFWCNPISGHATLYWYQQILGQGPKLLIQFQNNGVVDDSQLPKDRFSAERLKGVDSTLKIQPAKLEDSAVYLCAGYEQYFGPGTRLTVT.

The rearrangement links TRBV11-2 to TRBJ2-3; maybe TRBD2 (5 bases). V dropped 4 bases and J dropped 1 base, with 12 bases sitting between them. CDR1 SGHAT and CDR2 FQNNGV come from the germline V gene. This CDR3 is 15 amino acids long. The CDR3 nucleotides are TGTGCCAGCAGCTGGAGCGGTGACGGCACAGATACGCAGTATTTT. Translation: CASSWSGDGTDTQYF.

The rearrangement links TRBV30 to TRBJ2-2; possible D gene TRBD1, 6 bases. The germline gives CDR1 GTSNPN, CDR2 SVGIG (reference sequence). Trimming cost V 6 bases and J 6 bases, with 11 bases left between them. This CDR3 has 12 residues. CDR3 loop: CACNTGPGELFF. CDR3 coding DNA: TGTGCCTGTAATACAGGGCCCGGGGAGCTGTTTTTT.

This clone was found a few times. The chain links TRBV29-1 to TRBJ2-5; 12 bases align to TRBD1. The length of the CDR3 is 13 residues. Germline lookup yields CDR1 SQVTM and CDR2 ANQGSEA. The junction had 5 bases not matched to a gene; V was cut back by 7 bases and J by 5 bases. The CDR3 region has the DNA TGCAGCGCTCGGGACAGGGGGCTCGAGACCCAGTACTTC. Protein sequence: CSARDRGLETQYF.

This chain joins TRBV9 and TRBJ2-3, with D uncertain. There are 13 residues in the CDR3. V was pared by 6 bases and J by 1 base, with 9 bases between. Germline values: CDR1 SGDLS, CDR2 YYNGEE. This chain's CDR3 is CASNKIGTDTQYF. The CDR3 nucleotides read TGTGCCAGCAACAAAATAGGCACAGATACGCAGTATTTT.

The CDR3 sequence is CATSRDKIAGAGTDTQYF. CDR3 nucleotides: TGTGCCACCAGCAGAGATAAAATTGCAGGGGCTGGTACAGATACGCAGTATTTT. The V call is TRBV15, the J call TRBJ2-3, with D tentatively TRBD1 (6 bases). V was trimmed by 0 bases and J by 3 bases, leaving 19 bases between them. Germline-derived CDR1 and CDR2 are LNHNV and YYDKDF (reference sequence). The CDR3 totals 18 residues.

CDR3 region: CASSLSARGGSGANVLTF. For the CDR3, the DNA is TGTGCCAGCAGCTTAAGCGCTCGCGGAGGCTCTGGGGCCAACGTCCTGACTTTC. The genes are TRBV7-3 and TRBJ2-6; D possibly corresponds to TRBD2 (5 bases). The CDR3 totals 18 residues. The germline gives CDR1 SGHTA, CDR2 FQGTGA. Trimming left V 1 base short and J 0 bases short, with 13 bases between.